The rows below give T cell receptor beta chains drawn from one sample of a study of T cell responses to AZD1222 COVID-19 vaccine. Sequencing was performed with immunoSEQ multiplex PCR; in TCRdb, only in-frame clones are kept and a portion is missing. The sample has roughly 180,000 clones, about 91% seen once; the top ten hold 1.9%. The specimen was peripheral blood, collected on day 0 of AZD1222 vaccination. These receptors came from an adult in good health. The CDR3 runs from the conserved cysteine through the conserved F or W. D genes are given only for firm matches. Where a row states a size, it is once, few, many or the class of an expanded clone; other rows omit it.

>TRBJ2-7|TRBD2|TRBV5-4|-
TGTGCCAGCAGCTCCGGACTAGCGGGAGTTTGGGAGCAGTACTTC
CASSSGLAGVWEQYF
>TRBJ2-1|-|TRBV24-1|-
TGTGCCACCAGTGACCCTAGAGGGCGCTCCTACAATGAGCAGTTCTTC
CATSDPRGRSYNEQFF
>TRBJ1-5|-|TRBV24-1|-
TGTGCCACCAGTGGAGGGCCTGAGAGCAATCAGCCCCAGCATTTT
CATSGGPESNQPQHF
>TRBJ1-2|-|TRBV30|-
TGTGCCTGGAGTGTGTCTGGGGTGAATGGCTACACCTTC
CAWSVSGVNGYTF
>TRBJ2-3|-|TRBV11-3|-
TGTGCCAGCAGCTTAGAGACCACAGATACGCAGTATTTT
CASSLETTDTQYF
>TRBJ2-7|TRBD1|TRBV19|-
TGTGCCAGCCGCGCTGACAGGGGCGAGCAGTACTTC
CASRADRGEQYF
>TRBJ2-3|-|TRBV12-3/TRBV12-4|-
TGTGCCGGATCGCCCAAAGGGGTAGATACGCAGTATTTT
CAGSPKGVDTQYF
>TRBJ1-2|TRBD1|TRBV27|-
TGTGCCAGCAGTCCCGACAGGGGGCATGGCTACACCTTC
CASSPDRGHGYTF
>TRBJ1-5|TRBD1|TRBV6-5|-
TGTGCCAGCAGCTACGGGACAGGTGGCAATCAGCCCCAGCATTTT
CASSYGTGGNQPQHF
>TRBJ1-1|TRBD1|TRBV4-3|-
TGCGCCAGCAGCCAAGATATACAGGGGGAAGCTTTCTTT
CASSQDIQGEAFF
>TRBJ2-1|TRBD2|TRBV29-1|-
TGCAGCGTTGTGCCGCGGGGGGTCGACAATGAGCAGTTCTTC
CSVVPRGVDNEQFF
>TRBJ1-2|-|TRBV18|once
TGTGCCAGCTCACCCCTCGGGCCGCCATTTAACTATGGCTACACCTTC
CASSPLGPPFNYGYTF
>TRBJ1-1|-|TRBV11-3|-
TGTGCCAGCAGCTTAGATCGTCAGGGGGAAGCTTTCTTT
CASSLDRQGEAFF
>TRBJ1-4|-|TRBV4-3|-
TGCGCCAGCAGCCAAGAAGGATCCGGCGCAAAACTGTTTTTT
CASSQEGSGAKLFF
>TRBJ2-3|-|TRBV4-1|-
TGCGCCAGCAGCCAAGTTTCGGCCTCTCAAGATACGCAGTATTTT
CASSQVSASQDTQYF
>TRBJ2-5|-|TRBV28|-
TGTGCCAGCAGTTTAATTTCGGCAGGGAAGGAGACCCAGTACTTC
CASSLISAGKETQYF
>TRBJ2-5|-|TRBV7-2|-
TGTGCCAGCAGCTTAGGCGCCGGGAAGGGAGAGACCCAGTACTTC
CASSLGAGKGETQYF
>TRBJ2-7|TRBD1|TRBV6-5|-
TGTGCCAGCAGCCCCGACAGGGACGAGCAGTACTTC
CASSPDRDEQYF
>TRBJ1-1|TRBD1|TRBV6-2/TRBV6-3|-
TGTGCCAGCAGTTACTCCTGGGACAGTTGGGACACTGAAGCTTTCTTT
CASSYSWDSWDTEAFF
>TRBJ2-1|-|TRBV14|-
TGTGCCAGCAGCCAGCAGGTGGGGGGCCTTTACGATGAGCAGTTCTTC
CASSQQVGGLYDEQFF
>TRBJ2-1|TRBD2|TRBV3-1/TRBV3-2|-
TGTGCCAGCAGCCACATTAGGACTAGCGATTACTACAATGAGCAGTTCTTC
CASSHIRTSDYYNEQFF
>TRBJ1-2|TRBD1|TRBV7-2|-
TGTGCCAGCAGCCCACAGGGGACCTATGGCTACACCTTC
CASSPQGTYGYTF
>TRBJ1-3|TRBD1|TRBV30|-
TGTGCCTGGAATACAGGGGCTGGAAACACCATATATTTT
CAWNTGAGNTIYF
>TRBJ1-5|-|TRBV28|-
TGTGCCAGCAGCCTGGGGGGGATCAATCAGCCCCAGCATTTT
CASSLGGINQPQHF
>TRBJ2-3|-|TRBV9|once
TGTGCCAGCAGCGTAGCTGCGGGGTACACAGATACGCAGTATTTT
CASSVAAGYTDTQYF
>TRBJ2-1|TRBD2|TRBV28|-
TGTGCCAGCAGGGTAGCGGGAGACACCTACAATGAGCAGTTCTTC
CASRVAGDTYNEQFF
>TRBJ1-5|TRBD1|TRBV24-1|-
TGTGCCACCAGCAACCTCCCGGGACAGGGAGAGCCCCAGCATTTT
CATSNLPGQGEPQHF
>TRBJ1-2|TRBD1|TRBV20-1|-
TGCAGTGCTAGTCCCAGGGGGCGAGGCTATGGCTACACCTTC
CSASPRGRGYGYTF
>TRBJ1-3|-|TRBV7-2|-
TGTGCCAGCAGCTTAACCCCCGGGACTCTCGGAAACACCATATATTTT
CASSLTPGTLGNTIYF
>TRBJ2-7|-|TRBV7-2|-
TGTGCCAGCAGCTTAGTTGCTCTTTCCTACGAGCAGTACTTC
CASSLVALSYEQYF
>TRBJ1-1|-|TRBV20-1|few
TGCAGTGCGCTTTCGGACACTGAAGCTTTCTTT
CSALSDTEAFF
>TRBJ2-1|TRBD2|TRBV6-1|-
TGTGCCAGCAGTGAAGATGCCGGACTAGTTTTACGGCCCTCATCCAATGAGCAGTTCTTC
CASSEDAGLVLRPSSNEQFF
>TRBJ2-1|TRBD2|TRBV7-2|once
TGTGCCAGCAGCAAGGACAGGGGACTAGCGGGAGGGCGGGATGAGCAGTTCTTC
CASSKDRGLAGGRDEQFF
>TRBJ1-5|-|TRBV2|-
TGTGCCAGCAGTGAAGAGAATAATCAGCCCCAGCATTTT
CASSEENNQPQHF
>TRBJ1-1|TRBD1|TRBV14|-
TGTGCCAGCAGCCAGCGACAGGGGACAACCACTGAAGCTTTCTTT
CASSQRQGTTTEAFF
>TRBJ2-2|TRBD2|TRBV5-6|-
TGTGCCAGCAGCTTACTAGCGGGGGACCTTTCTGGGACCGGGGAGCTGTTTTTT
CASSLLAGDLSGTGELFF
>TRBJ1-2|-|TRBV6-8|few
TGTGCCAGCAGCAAAGGATCGAAGCCGGGGGTAAAGGGTTATGGCTACACCTTC
CASSKGSKPGVKGYGYTF
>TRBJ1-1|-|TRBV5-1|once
TGCGCCAGCAGCTCCCGGGGAGGGGCTGAAGCTTTCTTT
CASSSRGGAEAFF
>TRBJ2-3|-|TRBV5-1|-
TGCGCCAGCAGCCCCATTCCCGGGCCGAGCACAGATACGCAGTATTTT
CASSPIPGPSTDTQYF
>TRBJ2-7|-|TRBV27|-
TGTGCCACCACGGACCTAAACTACGAGCAGTACTTC
CATTDLNYEQYF
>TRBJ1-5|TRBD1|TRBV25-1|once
TGTGCCAGCAGTGAGGGACAGTATAGCAATCAGCCCCAGCATTTT
CASSEGQYSNQPQHF
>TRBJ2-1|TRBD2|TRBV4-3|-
TGCGCCAGCAGCCAGGGTTATAGCGGGGGCTCCTACAATGAGCAGTTCTTC
CASSQGYSGGSYNEQFF
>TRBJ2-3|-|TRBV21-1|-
TGTGCCAGCAGCAACGTAGAGGGATACACAGATACGCAGTATTTT
CASSNVEGYTDTQYF
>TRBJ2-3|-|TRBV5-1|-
TGCGCCAGCAGCTTGGGGGTTGTCTCTTTCCTATACGATACGCAGTATTTT
CASSLGVVSFLYDTQYF
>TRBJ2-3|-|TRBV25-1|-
TGTGCCAGCAGTGAATCGTCGGGACGACCAGATACGCAGTATTTT
CASSESSGRPDTQYF
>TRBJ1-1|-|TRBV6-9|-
TGTGCCAGCAGTTGCCCACAGGGAACTGAAGCTTTCTTT
CASSCPQGTEAFF
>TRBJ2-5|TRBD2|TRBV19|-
TGTGCCAGTAGTTCGCTAGCGGGAGTTCAGACCCAGTACTTC
CASSSLAGVQTQYF
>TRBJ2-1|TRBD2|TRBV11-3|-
TGTGCCAGCAGCTCGGGACTAGGAGCCTACAATGAGCAGTTCTTC
CASSSGLGAYNEQFF
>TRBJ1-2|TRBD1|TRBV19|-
TGTGCCAGTACCGCCTCGGGACAGGGCCGTGGCTACACCTTC
CASTASGQGRGYTF
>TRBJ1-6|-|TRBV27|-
TGTGCCAGCAGTTTATGGCAGGGTCGCAATTCACCCCTCCACTTT
CASSLWQGRNSPLHF
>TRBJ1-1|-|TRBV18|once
TGTGCCAGCTCACCACTGACGGGCCAGGGAAACACTGAAGCTTTCTTT
CASSPLTGQGNTEAFF
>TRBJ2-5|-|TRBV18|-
TGTGCCAGCTCACCAGCCCCTAAAGAGACCCAGTACTTC
CASSPAPKETQYF
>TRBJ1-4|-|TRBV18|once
TGTGCCAGCTCCCTCTCACATTCTACTAATGAAAAACTGTTTTTT
CASSLSHSTNEKLFF
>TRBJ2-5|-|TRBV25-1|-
TGTGCCAGCCGTTCTTCGAGGTCCCAAGAGACCCAGTACTTC
CASRSSRSQETQYF
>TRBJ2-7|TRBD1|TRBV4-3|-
TGCGCCAGCAGCCTCGACAGGGTTAGCCACGAGCAGTACTTC
CASSLDRVSHEQYF
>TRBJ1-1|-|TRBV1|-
TGCACCAGCAGCCAAGATGGGGTCGGTGGCAGCACTGAAGCTTTCTTT
CTSSQDGVGGSTEAFF